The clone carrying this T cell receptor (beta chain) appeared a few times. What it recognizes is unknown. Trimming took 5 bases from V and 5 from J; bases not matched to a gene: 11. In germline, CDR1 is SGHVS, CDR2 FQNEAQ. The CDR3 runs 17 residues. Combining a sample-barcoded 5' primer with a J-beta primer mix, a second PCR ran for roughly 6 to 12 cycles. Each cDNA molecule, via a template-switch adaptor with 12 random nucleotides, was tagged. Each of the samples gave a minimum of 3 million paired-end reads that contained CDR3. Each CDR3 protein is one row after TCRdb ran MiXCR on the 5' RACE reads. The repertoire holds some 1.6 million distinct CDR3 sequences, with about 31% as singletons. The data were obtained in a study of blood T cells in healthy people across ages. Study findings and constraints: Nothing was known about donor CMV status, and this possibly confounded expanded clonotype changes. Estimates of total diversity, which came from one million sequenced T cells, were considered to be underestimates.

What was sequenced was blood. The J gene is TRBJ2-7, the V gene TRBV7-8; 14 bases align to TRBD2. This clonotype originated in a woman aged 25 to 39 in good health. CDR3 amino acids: CASSQGLAGEEGNEQYF. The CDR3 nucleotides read TGTGCCAGCAGCCAGGGACTAGCGGGAGAGGAGGGAAACGAGCAGTACTTC.